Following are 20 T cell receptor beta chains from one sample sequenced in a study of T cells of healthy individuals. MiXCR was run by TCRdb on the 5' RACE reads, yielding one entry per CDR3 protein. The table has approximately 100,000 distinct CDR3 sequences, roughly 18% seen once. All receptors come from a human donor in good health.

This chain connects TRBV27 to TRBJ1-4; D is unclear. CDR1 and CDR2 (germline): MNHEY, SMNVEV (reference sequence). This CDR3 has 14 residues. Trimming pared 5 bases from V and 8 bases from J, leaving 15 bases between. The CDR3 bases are TGTGCCAGCAGTCCGAGTGATGGGAGGGAAAAACTGTTTTTT. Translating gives CASSPSDGREKLFF.

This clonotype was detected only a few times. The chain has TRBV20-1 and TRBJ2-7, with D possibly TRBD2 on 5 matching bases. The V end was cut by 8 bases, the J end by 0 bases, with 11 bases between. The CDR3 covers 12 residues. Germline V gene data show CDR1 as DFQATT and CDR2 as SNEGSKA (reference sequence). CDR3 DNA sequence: TGCAGTTCGAGGGATCTCTCCTACGAGCAGTACTTC. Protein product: CSSRDLSYEQYF.

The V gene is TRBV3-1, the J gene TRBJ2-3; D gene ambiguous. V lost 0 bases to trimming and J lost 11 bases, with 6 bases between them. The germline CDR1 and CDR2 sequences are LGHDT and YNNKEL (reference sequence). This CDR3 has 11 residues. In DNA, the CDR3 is TGTGCCAGCAGCCAAGATCGTGGGCAGTATTTT. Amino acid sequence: CASSQDRGQYF.

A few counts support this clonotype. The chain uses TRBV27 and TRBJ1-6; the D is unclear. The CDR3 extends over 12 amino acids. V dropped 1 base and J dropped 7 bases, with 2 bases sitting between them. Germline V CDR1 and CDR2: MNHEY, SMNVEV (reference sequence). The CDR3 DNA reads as TGTGCCAGCAGTTTATGGAATTCACCCCTCCACTTT. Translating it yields CASSLWNSPLHF.

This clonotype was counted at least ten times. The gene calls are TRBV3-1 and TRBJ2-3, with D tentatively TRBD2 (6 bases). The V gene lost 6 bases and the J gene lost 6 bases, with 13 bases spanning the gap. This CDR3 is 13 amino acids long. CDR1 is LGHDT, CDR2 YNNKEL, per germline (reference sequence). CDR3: CASRGGAIDTQYF. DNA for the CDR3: TGTGCCAGCAGAGGAGGGGCGATCGATACGCAGTATTTT.

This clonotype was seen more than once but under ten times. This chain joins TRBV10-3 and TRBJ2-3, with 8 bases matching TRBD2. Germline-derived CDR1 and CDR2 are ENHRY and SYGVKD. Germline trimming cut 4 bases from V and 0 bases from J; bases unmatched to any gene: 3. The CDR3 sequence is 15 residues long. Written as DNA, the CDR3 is TGTGCCATCAGTGTAGTAGCGGGGAGCACAGATACGCAGTATTTT. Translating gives CAISVVAGSTDTQYF.

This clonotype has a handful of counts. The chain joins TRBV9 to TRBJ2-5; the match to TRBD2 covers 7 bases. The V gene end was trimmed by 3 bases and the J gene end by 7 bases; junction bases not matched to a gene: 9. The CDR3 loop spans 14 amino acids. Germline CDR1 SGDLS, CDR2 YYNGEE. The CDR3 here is CASSGLRGEGTQYF. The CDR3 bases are TGTGCCAGCAGCGGGCTCCGGGGGGAGGGGACCCAGTACTTC.

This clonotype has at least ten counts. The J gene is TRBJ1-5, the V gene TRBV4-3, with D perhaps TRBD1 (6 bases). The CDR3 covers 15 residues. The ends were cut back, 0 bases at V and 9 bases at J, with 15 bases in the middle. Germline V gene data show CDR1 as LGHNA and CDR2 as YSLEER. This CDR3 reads CASSQDWAGERPQHF. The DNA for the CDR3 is TGCGCCAGCAGCCAAGATTGGGCAGGGGAGCGGCCCCAGCATTTT.

The CDR3 protein is CSVQTSGNYNEQFF. In DNA form, the CDR3 reads TGCAGCGTTCAGACTAGCGGGAACTACAATGAGCAGTTCTTC. The rearrangement joins TRBV29-1 to TRBJ2-1, with 11 bases fitting TRBD2. Per the germline V gene, CDR1 is SQVTM and CDR2 is ANQGSEA. The junction had 3 bases not matched to a gene; V was cut back by 5 bases and J by 3 bases. CDR3 length: 14 residues.

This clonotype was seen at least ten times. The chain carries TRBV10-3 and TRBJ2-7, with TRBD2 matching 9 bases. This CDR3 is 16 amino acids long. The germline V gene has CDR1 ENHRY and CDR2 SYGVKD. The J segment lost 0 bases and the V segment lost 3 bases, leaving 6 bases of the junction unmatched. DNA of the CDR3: TGTGCCATCAGTGATCGGGCGGGAGGGAGCTCCTACGAGCAGTACTTC. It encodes CAISDRAGGSSYEQYF.

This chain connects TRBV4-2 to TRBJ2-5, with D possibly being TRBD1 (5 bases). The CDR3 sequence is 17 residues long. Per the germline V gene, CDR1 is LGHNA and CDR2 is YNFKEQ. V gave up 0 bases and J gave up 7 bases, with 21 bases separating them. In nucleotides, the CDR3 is TGTGCCAGCAGCCAAGATAGGGGTGGGGATTCTGGTGGGACCCAGTACTTC. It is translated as CASSQDRGGDSGGTQYF.

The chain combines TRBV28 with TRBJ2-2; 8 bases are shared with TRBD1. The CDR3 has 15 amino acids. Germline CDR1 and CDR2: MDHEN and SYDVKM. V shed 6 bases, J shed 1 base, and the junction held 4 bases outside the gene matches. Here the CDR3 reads CASRTGTGNTGELFF. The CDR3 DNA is TGTGCCAGCAGGACCGGGACAGGGAACACCGGGGAGCTGTTTTTT.

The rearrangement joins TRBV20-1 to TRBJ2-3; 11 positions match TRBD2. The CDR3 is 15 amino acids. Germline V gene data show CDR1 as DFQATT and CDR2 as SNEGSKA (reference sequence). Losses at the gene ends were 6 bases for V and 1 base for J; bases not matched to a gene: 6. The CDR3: CSAQTSGVRTDTQYF. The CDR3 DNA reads TGCAGTGCACAGACTAGCGGGGTCCGCACAGATACGCAGTATTTT.

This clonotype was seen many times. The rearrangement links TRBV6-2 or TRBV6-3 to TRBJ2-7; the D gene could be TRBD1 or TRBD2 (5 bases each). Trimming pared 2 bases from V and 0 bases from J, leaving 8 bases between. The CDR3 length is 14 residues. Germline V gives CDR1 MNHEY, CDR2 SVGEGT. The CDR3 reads CASSYPGASYEQYF. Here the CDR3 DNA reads TGTGCCAGCAGTTACCCCGGGGCCTCCTACGAGCAGTACTTC.

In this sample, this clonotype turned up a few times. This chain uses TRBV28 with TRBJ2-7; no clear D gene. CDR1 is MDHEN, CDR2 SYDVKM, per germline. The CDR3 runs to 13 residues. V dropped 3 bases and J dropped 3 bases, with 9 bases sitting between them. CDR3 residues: CASSFQEDYEQYF. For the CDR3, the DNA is TGTGCCAGCAGTTTCCAGGAAGACTACGAGCAGTACTTC. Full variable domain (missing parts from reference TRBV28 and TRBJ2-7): DVKVTQSSRYLVKRTGEKVFLECVQDMDHENMFWYRQDPGLGLRLIYFSYDVKMKEKGDIPEGYSVSREKKERFSLILESASTNQTSMYLCASSFQEDYEQYFGPGTRLTVT.

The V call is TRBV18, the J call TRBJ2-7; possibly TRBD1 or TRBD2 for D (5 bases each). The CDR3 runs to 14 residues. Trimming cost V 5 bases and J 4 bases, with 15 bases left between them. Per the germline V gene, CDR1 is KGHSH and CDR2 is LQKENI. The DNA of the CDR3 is TGTGCCAGCTCAACGGGACGGTCTCTATACGAGCAGTACTTC. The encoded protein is CASSTGRSLYEQYF.

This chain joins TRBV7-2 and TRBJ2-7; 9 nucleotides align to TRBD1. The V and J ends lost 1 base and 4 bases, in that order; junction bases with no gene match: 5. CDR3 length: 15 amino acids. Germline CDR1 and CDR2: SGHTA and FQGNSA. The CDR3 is CASSLEQGALYEQYF. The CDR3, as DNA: TGTGCCAGCAGCTTAGAACAGGGGGCATTATACGAGCAGTACTTC. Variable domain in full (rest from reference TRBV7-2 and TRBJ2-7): GAGVSQSPSNKVTEKGKDVELRCDPISGHTALYWYRQSLGQGLEFLIYFQGNSAPDKSGLPSDRFSAERTGGSVSTLTIQRTQQEDSAVYLCASSLEQGALYEQYFGPGTRLTVT.

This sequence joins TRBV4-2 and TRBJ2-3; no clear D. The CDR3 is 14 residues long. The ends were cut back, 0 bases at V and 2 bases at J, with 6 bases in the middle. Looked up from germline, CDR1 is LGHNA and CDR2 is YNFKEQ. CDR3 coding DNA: TGTGCCAGCAGCCAAGACGACAACACAGATACGCAGTATTTT. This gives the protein CASSQDDNTDTQYF.

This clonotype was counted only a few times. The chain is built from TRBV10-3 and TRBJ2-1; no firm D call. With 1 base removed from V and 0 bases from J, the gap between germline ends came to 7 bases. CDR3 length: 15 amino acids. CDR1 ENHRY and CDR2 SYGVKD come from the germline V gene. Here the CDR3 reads CAISELGHSYNEQFF. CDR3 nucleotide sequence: TGTGCCATCAGTGAGTTGGGCCACTCCTACAATGAGCAGTTCTTC.

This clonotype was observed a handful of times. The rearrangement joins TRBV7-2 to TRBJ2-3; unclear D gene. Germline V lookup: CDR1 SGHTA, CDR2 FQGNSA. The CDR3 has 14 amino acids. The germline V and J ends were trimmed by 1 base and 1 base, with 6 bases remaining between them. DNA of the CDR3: TGTGCCAGCAGCTTAGGGGTGGGCACAGATACGCAGTATTTT. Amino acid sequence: CASSLGVGTDTQYF.